This T cell receptor (beta chain) was identified in a study of human T cells and chemical hapten exposure. The CDR3 has 15 amino acids. CDR1 is SEHNR, CDR2 FQNEAQ, per germline (reference sequence). The J segment lost 6 bases and the V segment lost 5 bases, leaving 8 bases of the junction unmatched. What the library attached to individual cDNA molecules were unique molecular identifiers. TCRdb ran MiXCR on the 5' RACE reads and lists one entry per CDR3 protein. The data hold tens of thousands of distinct CDR3 sequences, with roughly 8.4% observed a single time. Whole blood that had not been fractionated was the source of extracted total RNA. This clonotype was recorded at least ten times. Its antigen is unknown. The study, taken as a whole, reports: The number of TCRs over 1 in 1000 frequency stayed unchanged after DPC.

The receptor was derived from a male donor in good health. The rearrangement links TRBV7-9 to TRBJ2-3, with 10 bases lining up with TRBD1. Here the CDR3 reads CASSPRDRGLDTQYF. In DNA form, the CDR3 reads TGTGCCAGCAGCCCCCGGGACAGGGGCCTGGATACGCAGTATTTT.